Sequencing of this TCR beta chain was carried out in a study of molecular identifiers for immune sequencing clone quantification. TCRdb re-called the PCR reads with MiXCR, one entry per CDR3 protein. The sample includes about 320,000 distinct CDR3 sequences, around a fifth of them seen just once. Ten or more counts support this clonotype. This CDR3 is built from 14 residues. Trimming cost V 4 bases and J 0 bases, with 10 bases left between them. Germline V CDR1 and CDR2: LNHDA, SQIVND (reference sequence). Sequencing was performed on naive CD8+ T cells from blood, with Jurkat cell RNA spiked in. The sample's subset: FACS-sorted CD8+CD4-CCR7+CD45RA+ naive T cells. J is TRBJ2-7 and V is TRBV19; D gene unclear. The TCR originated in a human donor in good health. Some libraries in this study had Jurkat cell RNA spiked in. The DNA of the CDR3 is TGTGCCAGTAGTACTGACATTTACTCCTACGAGCAGTACTTC. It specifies CASSTDIYSYEQYF.